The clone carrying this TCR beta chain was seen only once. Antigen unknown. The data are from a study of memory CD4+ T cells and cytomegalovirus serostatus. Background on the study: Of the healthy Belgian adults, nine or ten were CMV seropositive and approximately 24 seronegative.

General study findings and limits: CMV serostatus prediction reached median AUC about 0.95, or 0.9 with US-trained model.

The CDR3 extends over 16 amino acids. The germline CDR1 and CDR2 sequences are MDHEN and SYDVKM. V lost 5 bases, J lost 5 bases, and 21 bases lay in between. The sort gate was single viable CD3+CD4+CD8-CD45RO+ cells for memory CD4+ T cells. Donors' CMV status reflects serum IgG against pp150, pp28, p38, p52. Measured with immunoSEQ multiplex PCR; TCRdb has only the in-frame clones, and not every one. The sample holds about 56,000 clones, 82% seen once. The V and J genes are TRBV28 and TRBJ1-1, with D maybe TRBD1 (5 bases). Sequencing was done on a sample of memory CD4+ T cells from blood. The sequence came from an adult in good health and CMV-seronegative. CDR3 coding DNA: TGTGCCAGCAGTCCCACCCGTGGTGGGTGGGGGACTGAAGCTTTCTTT. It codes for CASSPTRGGWGTEAFF. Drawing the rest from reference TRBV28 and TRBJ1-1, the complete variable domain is DVKVTQSSRYLVKRTGEKVFLECVQDMDHENMFWYRQDPGLGLRLIYFSYDVKMKEKGDIPEGYSVSREKKERFSLILESASTNQTSMYLCASSPTRGGWGTEAFFGQGTRLTVV.